This T cell receptor beta chain comes out of a study of T-cell memory formation after mild COVID-19. The study's findings and limits: Cross-reactive memory seemingly joined, as some responding clones were found in pre-infection memory. The SARS-CoV-2 specificity of second-wave clones reaching peak at day 37 remained unverified.

From 5'RACE with constant-segment primers came TCR alpha and TCR beta cDNA libraries that carried sample barcodes and UMIs. TCRdb re-called the 5' RACE reads with MiXCR, one entry per CDR3 protein. The profile covers about 560,000 distinct CDR3 sequences, with about 20% appearing a single time and about 8.7% taken by the ten largest. About this clonotype: Its specificity is unknown.

The CDR3 runs 14 residues. V shed 7 bases and J 0 bases; nucleotides not matched to a gene: 6. The V gene's germline CDR1 is ENHRY and CDR2 SYGVKD. Sequenced: PBMCs or a T cell subset sorted from them (not recorded which). V and J are TRBV10-3 and TRBJ2-7; 7 positions match TRBD1. The clonotype comes from an adult woman who had mild COVID-19 (a few samples of this study predate the infection). Cell type and time point are not known. The CDR3 sequence is CAIMTGQFSYEQYF. The CDR3 DNA reads as TGTGCCATCATGACGGGACAGTTCTCCTACGAGCAGTACTTC.